Listed here are 28 T cell receptor beta chains from one sample, sequenced in a study of T cell responses to AZD1222 COVID-19 vaccine (dated by TCRdb to the early 2020s). Receptor libraries were prepared by the immunoSEQ multiplex PCR assay. TCRdb obtained this table from immuneACCESS and retained in-frame rearrangements with V and J assigned. These tables miss some clones; where compared with another copy, unresolved V genes account for less than half of the shortfall, and the remainder is unexplained. The table for this sample lists about 97,000 clones; 90% of them were counted only once. The ten largest clones capture approximately 1.2% of the sample. The time point label, read with the paper, signifies: baseline before first vaccination. The sample was peripheral blood, taken on day 0 of AZD1222 vaccination. These receptors all stem from an adult in good health.

V is TRBV28 and J is TRBJ1-4; maybe TRBD1 (6 bases). Deletions cut 4 bases from V and 5 bases from J, with 11 bases between. Germline loops: CDR1 MDHEN, CDR2 SYDVKM. The CDR3 loop spans 14 amino acids. The CDR3 nucleotides read TGTGCCAGCAGTTCTGGACAGATGAATGAAAAACTGTTTTTT. Its translation: CASSSGQMNEKLFF.

The chain combines TRBV7-9 with TRBJ1-6, with TRBD1 as a possible D gene (6 bases). Germline assignment: CDR1 SEHNR and CDR2 FQNEAQ (reference sequence). V lost 5 bases to trimming and J lost 7 bases, with 12 bases between them. The CDR3 sequence is 14 residues long. CDR3 sequence reads: CASSEGDKNSPLHF. DNA of the CDR3: TGTGCCAGCAGCGAGGGGGACAAGAATTCACCCCTCCACTTT.

The V and J genes are TRBV6-2 or TRBV6-3 and TRBJ2-3; D ambiguous. This CDR3 is built from 15 residues. The ends were cut back, 6 bases at V and 1 base at J, with 14 bases in the middle. Germline CDR1 reads MNHEY; CDR2 reads SVGEGT. The CDR3 reads CASSPGPIGTDTQYF. CDR3 DNA: TGTGCCAGCAGCCCCGGGCCGATCGGCACAGATACGCAGTATTTT.

V usage is TRBV14 and J usage is TRBJ1-1; TRBD1 might be the D (5 bases). CDR1 is SGHDN and CDR2 is FVKESK in the germline V gene. CDR3 length: 14 residues. V lost 1 base and J lost 7, with 13 bases in between. This CDR3 is CASSQAPGSGEAFF. The CDR3 DNA follows: TGTGCCAGCAGCCAAGCGCCAGGGAGCGGTGAAGCTTTCTTT.

The J gene is TRBJ1-5, the V gene TRBV7-8; tentative D call: TRBD1 (5 bases). The CDR3 is made up of 18 amino acids. Germline V CDR1 and CDR2: SGHVS, FQNEAQ. V gave up 2 bases and J gave up 0 bases, with 17 bases separating them. The CDR3 DNA reads TGTGCCAGCAGCTTATACGGGGACGGACCTTATAGCAATCAGCCCCAGCATTTT. Translated, it gives CASSLYGDGPYSNQPQHF.

The V call is TRBV9, the J call TRBJ2-3, with a weak D call TRBD2 (7 bases). The CDR3 is made up of 14 amino acids. From germline, CDR1 is SGDLS and CDR2 YYNGEE. Deletions cut 6 bases from V and 6 bases from J, with 17 bases between. The DNA for the CDR3 is TGTGCCAGCAACCCGTCGGGGGGCTGGGATACGCAGTATTTT. Translating gives CASNPSGGWDTQYF.

The rearrangement joins TRBV15 to TRBJ1-1; TRBD1 is a possible D gene (6 bases). Germline V CDR1 and CDR2: LNHNV, YYDKDF (reference sequence). The germline V and J ends were trimmed by 3 bases and 10 bases, with 12 bases remaining between them. The CDR3 consists of 12 residues. CDR3 coding DNA: TGTGCCACCAGCAGCAGGCAGGGGTTAGCTTTCTTT. As protein: CATSSRQGLAFF.

V and J are TRBV10-3 and TRBJ2-3; weak D call: TRBD2 (7 bases). The V end was cut by 7 bases, the J end by 2 bases, with 10 bases between. This CDR3 is 13 amino acids long. Germline V gene lookup returns CDR1 ENHRY and CDR2 SYGVKD. DNA of the CDR3: TGTGCCATCAATGGGGGGGCCACAGATACGCAGTATTTT. This gives the protein CAINGGATDTQYF.

The chain recombines TRBV27 with TRBJ2-7; D is unresolved. Germline CDR1 reads MNHEY; CDR2 reads SMNVEV (reference sequence). There are 13 residues in the CDR3. The ends were cut back, 0 bases at V and 3 bases at J, with 6 bases in the middle. In DNA, the CDR3 is TGTGCCAGCAGTTTATCTGGCGGCTACGAGCAGTACTTC. Translated: CASSLSGGYEQYF.

The V gene is TRBV4-1, the J gene TRBJ1-2; perhaps TRBD1 as D (6 bases). V gave up 2 bases and J gave up 8 bases, with 18 bases separating them. The CDR3 is 15 amino acids. The germline V gene has CDR1 MGHRA and CDR2 YSYEKL. The CDR3 is CASSQREVGAGGYTF. CDR3 nucleotides: TGCGCCAGCAGCCAAAGGGAAGTGGGGGCCGGGGGCTACACCTTC.

This rearrangement joins TRBV18 to TRBJ1-6; TRBD1 matches at 9 bases. V trimming: 5 bases; J trimming: 13 bases; junction bases outside the gene matches: 6. Germline loops: CDR1 KGHSH, CDR2 LQKENI. The CDR3 consists of 13 residues. CDR3 in DNA: TGTGCCAGCTCAGAGGGACAGGGAACCCCCCTCCACTTT. It is translated as CASSEGQGTPLHF.

V gene TRBV21-1 combines with J gene TRBJ1-6; the D call of TRBD1 is as the table states it, not checked on the DNA. TRBV21-1 is listed as a pseudogene. This CDR3 region has 18 residues. CDR3 nucleotides: TGTGCCAGCGCTCTTCAGGGGGCGATCGCCCCTTATAATTCACCCCTCCACTTT. It encodes CASALQGAIAPYNSPLHF.

The CDR3 coding sequence is TGCGCCAGCAGCCCTGCAGGGGCCCGACGCGACACCGGGGAGCTGTTTTTT. Residues: CASSPAGARRDTGELFF. The V gene is TRBV5-1, the J gene TRBJ2-2, with TRBD1 as a possible D gene (6 bases). Trimming left V 4 bases short and J 3 bases short, with 19 bases between. The germline V gene encodes CDR1 SGHRS and CDR2 YFSETQ. This CDR3 contains 17 residues. The full variable domain, completed using reference TRBV5-1 and TRBJ2-2, is KAGVTQTPRYLIKTRGQQVTLSCSPISGHRSVSWYQQTPGQGLQFLFEYFSETQRNKGNFPGRFSGRQFSNSRSEMNVSTLELGDSALYLCASSPAGARRDTGELFFGEGSRLTVL.

This clone was observed a single time. V gene TRBV9 combines with J gene TRBJ2-5; D remains unclear. Trimming removed 5 bases from V and 5 bases from J, with 7 bases in between. Germline CDR1 reads SGDLS; CDR2 reads YYNGEE. CDR3 length: 11 amino acids. The CDR3 DNA reads as TGTGCCAGCAGTACCGCGGAGACCCAGTACTTC. Translating gives CASSTAETQYF.

This chain connects TRBV5-1 to TRBJ1-1; D remains unclear. The germline V gene encodes CDR1 SGHRS and CDR2 YFSETQ. Trimming pared 0 bases from V and 3 bases from J, leaving 9 bases between. The CDR3 is made up of 14 amino acids. The CDR3 region has the DNA TGCGCCAGCAGCTTGGGGCCCAGAGACACTGAAGCTTTCTTT. Residues: CASSLGPRDTEAFF.

The genes are TRBV5-1 and TRBJ2-3; D may be TRBD2 (6 bases). The CDR3 spans 14 residues. Germline V gene sequence: CDR1 SGHRS, CDR2 YFSETQ. V lost 4 bases, J lost 1 base, and 10 bases lay in between. Here the CDR3 reads CASSPGGGTDTQYF. CDR3 nucleotide sequence: TGCGCCAGCAGCCCAGGCGGGGGCACAGATACGCAGTATTTT.

V gene TRBV27 combines with J gene TRBJ2-7, with 7 bases that match TRBD1. The CDR3 length is 13 residues. Germline loops: CDR1 MNHEY, CDR2 SMNVEV (reference sequence). With V trimmed by 8 bases and J by 5 bases, 9 bases remained unmatched. CDR3 region: CASSGRQGHEQYF. Written as DNA, the CDR3 is TGTGCCAGCTCGGGCCGACAGGGCCACGAGCAGTACTTC.

The chain uses TRBV11-2 and TRBJ1-3, with unresolved D. The CDR3 consists of 17 residues. The V and J ends lost 1 base and 5 bases respectively, with 18 bases between them. Per germline, CDR1 SGHAT and CDR2 FQNNGV. DNA of the CDR3: TGTGCCAGCAGCTTAGTTTCTGGCACAGTTATCCGAAACACCATATATTTT. Residues: CASSLVSGTVIRNTIYF.

V usage is TRBV19 and J usage is TRBJ1-4; TRBD1 aligns across 7 bases. CDR1 and CDR2 (germline): LNHDA, SQIVND (reference sequence). J lost 5 bases, V lost 8 bases, and 5 bases had no gene match. The CDR3 contains 13 residues. The CDR3 DNA sequence: TGTGCCAGTCAGGGGGAATGGAATGAAAAACTGTTTTTT. The encoded protein is CASQGEWNEKLFF. Full variable domain (outside the CDR3, taken from reference TRBV19 and TRBJ1-4): DGGITQSPKYLFRKEGQNVTLSCEQNLNHDAMYWYRQDPGQGLRLIYYSQIVNDFQKGDIAEGYSVSREKKESFPLTVTSAQKNPTAFYLCASQGEWNEKLFFGSGTQLSVL.

The genes are TRBV28 and TRBJ2-5; 7 positions agree with TRBD1. Germline V gene data show CDR1 as MDHEN and CDR2 as SYDVKM. J lost 3 bases, V lost 5 bases, and 9 bases had no gene match. The CDR3 length is 15 residues. The CDR3 nucleotides read TGTGCCAGCAGTCGACATCTGACAGGGAAAGAGACCCAGTACTTC. It specifies CASSRHLTGKETQYF.

The genes are TRBV13 and TRBJ1-3; unclear D gene. Trimming removed 3 bases at V and 3 bases at J, with 9 bases between. The length of the CDR3 is 14 residues. Germline assignment: CDR1 PRHDT and CDR2 FYEKMQ (reference sequence). As DNA, the CDR3 is TGTGCCAGCAGCTTTCGTTCCTTTGGAAACACCATATATTTT. This sequence encodes CASSFRSFGNTIYF.

This clone was detected a few times. The chain uses TRBV11-2 and TRBJ2-7; the D gene is possibly TRBD1 (5 bases). Trimming shortened V by 0 bases and J by 1 base, and 10 bases separated the two germline ends. The CDR3 is made up of 15 amino acids. The germline gives CDR1 SGHAT, CDR2 FQNNGV. In nucleotides, the CDR3 is TGTGCCAGCAGCTTAGAGTCTAGGGGATCCTACGAGCAGTACTTC. Amino acids: CASSLESRGSYEQYF.

This clone was recorded only once. This rearrangement joins TRBV10-2 to TRBJ1-1; a weak D match, TRBD1 (6 bases). CDR1 WSHSY and CDR2 SAAADI come from the germline V gene. CDR3 length equals 14 residues. The V end was cut by 6 bases, the J end by 4 bases, with 15 bases between. The CDR3 is CASRLGGGGTEAFF. CDR3 bases: TGCGCCAGCAGACTAGGGGGAGGGGGCACTGAAGCTTTCTTT.

The V gene is TRBV6-2 or TRBV6-3, the J gene TRBJ2-5; tentatively, D is TRBD2 (6 bases). The CDR3 extends over 14 amino acids. Germline V gives CDR1 MNHEY, CDR2 SVGEGT. V was shortened by 3 bases and J by 4 bases, with 12 bases between the two germline ends. The CDR3 DNA is TGTGCCAGCAGTTATGGAGGGGCGCGAGAGACCCAGTACTTC. It is translated as CASSYGGARETQYF.

This CDR3 reads CAISLQGPGNTIYF. As DNA, the CDR3 is TGTGCCATCAGCCTACAGGGGCCGGGAAACACCATATATTTT. J is TRBJ1-3 and V is TRBV10-3; TRBD1 matches 7 bases. The CDR3 sequence is 14 residues long. V dropped 6 bases and J dropped 4; count of bases not matched to a gene: 6. Germline V lookup: CDR1 ENHRY, CDR2 SYGVKD.

The V and J genes are TRBV19 and TRBJ1-1, with TRBD1 as a possible D gene (5 bases). Germline CDR1 reads LNHDA; CDR2 reads SQIVND (reference sequence). CDR3 length: 13 amino acids. Trimming shortened V by 9 bases and J by 1 base, and 12 bases separated the two germline ends. CDR3 nucleotides: TGTGCCAGCGACGAGGGGCCGAACACTGAAGCTTTCTTT. Translation gives CASDEGPNTEAFF.

The gene calls are TRBV27 and TRBJ2-5; no clear D. V was cut by 8 bases and J by 1 base, with 20 bases left in between. Germline V gene sequence: CDR1 MNHEY, CDR2 SMNVEV (reference sequence). The CDR3 runs 16 residues. The CDR3 spells CASRGFAELSQETQYF. As DNA, the CDR3 is TGTGCCAGCCGAGGTTTTGCGGAACTTTCCCAAGAGACCCAGTACTTC.

The chain uses TRBV11-1 and TRBJ2-7; D assignment may be TRBD1 or TRBD2 (5 bases each). CDR1 is SGHAT, CDR2 FQDESV, per germline (reference sequence). V lost 5 bases to trimming and J lost 3 bases, with 17 bases between them. CDR3 length: 15 residues. The DNA for the CDR3 is TGTGCCAGCAGCCCCGCCGGCTTTGGGGGCTACGAGCAGTACTTC. This sequence encodes CASSPAGFGGYEQYF.